This TCR beta chain was documented in a study of technical replicates of blood from a few donors. The repertoire was sequenced with immunoSEQ multiplex PCR; TCRdb's copy has only in-frame clones and lacks some. Found here are more than 70,000 clones, around 90% of them singletons; the top ten hold approximately 0.27%. This clonotype was obtained from a human donor in good health. What was sequenced was T cells isolated from PBMCs.

As DNA, the CDR3 is TGTGCCAGCAGCTTACGCGGGGTCCGGGATTCACCCCTCCACTTT. Its translation: CASSLRGVRDSPLHF. The rearrangement uses TRBV7-3 and TRBJ1-6, with no clear D. This CDR3 spans 15 amino acids. Germline V CDR1 and CDR2: SGHTA, FQGTGA. The V and J ends lost 2 bases and 8 bases respectively, with 13 bases between them.